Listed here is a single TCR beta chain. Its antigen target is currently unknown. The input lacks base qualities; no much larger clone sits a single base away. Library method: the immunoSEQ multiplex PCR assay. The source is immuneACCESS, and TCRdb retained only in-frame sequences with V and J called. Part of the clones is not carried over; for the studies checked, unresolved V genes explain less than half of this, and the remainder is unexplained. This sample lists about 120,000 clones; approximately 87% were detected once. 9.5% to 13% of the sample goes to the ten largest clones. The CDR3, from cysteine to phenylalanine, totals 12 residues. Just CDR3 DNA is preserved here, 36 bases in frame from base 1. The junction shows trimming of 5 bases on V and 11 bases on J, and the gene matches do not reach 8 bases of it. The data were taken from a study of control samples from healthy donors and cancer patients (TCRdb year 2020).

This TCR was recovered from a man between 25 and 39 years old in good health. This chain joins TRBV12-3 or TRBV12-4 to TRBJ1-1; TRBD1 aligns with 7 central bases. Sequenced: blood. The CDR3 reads CASSPLQGVAFF. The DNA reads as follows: TGTGCCAGCAGTCCCCTCCAGGGGGTTGCTTTCTTT.